Listed below are T cell receptor beta chains from one sample, sequenced in a study of control samples from healthy donors and cancer patients. Assay: immunoSEQ multiplex PCR; the TCRdb copy retains only in-frame clones and omits some. The sample contains 130,000 or so clones, under 95% of which appear only once. The sequencing sample was made of blood. These receptors were obtained from a man between 18 and 29 years old in good health. Both conserved end residues are part of each CDR3. The order of the fields is CDR3 length, D gene, J gene, V gene, CDR3 protein. D genes are given only for firm matches.

>14|.|TRBJ2-7|TRBV28
CASSLAEDRYEQYF
>14|.|TRBJ2-3|TRBV5-5
CASSLLQSTDTQYF
>13|.|TRBJ2-7|TRBV7-2
CASSLPLAYEQYF
>15|.|TRBJ1-1|TRBV19
CASSIGSGRNTEAFF
>17|TRBD2|TRBJ2-2|TRBV11-2
CASSLGGLAANTGELFF
>13|.|TRBJ1-1|TRBV7-2
CASSFFPSTEAFF
>14|TRBD1|TRBJ1-2|TRBV18
CASSTSGQGIGYTF
>14|.|TRBJ1-6|TRBV18
CASSLRTMDSPLHF
>12|.|TRBJ1-3|TRBV28
CASSSLFGTIYF
>13|.|TRBJ1-4|TRBV5-6
CASSLSRSEKLFF
>14|.|TRBJ1-2|TRBV28
CASRGPGTNYGYTF
>14|.|TRBJ2-5|TRBV5-1
CATGPTPGGGTQYF
>14|TRBD1|TRBJ1-2|TRBV5-1
CASSLVGQGDGYTF
>13|.|TRBJ1-1|TRBV6-5
CASSYMGRTEAFF
>14|.|TRBJ2-7|TRBV19
CASSRGLWVYEQYF
>14|TRBD2|TRBJ2-3|TRBV29-1
CSAASGGGTDTQYF
>15|.|TRBJ2-3|TRBV5-1
CASSYDGGRADTQYF
>13|.|TRBJ1-5|TRBV12-3/TRBV12-4
CASSQGSNQPQHF
>11|.|TRBJ1-1|TRBV29-1
CSVEKAREAFF
>12|.|TRBJ2-1|TRBV6-5
CASTGIINEQFF
>14|TRBD1|TRBJ1-1|TRBV6-5
CASRPGQEDIVAFF
>16|.|TRBJ1-4|TRBV5-6
CASSLRQLATNEKLFF
>12|.|TRBJ1-2|TRBV12-3/TRBV12-4
CATRLYSYGYTF
>15|.|TRBJ2-7|TRBV6-5
CASSPKRTEKYEQYF
>14|.|TRBJ1-1|TRBV28
CASSLTGGRTEAFF
>15|TRBD1|TRBJ1-1|TRBV5-8
CASSRWDSTNTEAFF
>16|TRBD2|TRBJ2-5|TRBV3-1/TRBV3-2
CASSQDESSGLGTQYF
>16|.|TRBJ2-7|TRBV19
CASSIDAASGTYEQYF
>15|.|TRBJ2-7|TRBV2
CASSEGRGSSYEQYF
>14|.|TRBJ1-5|TRBV10-3
CAISESQSNQPQHF
>13|.|TRBJ2-5|TRBV6-2/TRBV6-3
CASSLRGLETQYF
>18|TRBD2|TRBJ2-2|TRBV5-4
CASSPGLAGGLNTGELFF
>16|.|TRBJ2-3|TRBV6-2/TRBV6-3
CASSSLRGGVTDTQYF
>14|.|TRBJ1-6|TRBV3-1/TRBV3-2
CASSQASMSSPLHF
>16|TRBD1|TRBJ2-7|TRBV27
CASSPSGTGSSYEQYF
>14|.|TRBJ1-3|TRBV28
CASRRASSGNTIYF
>17|TRBD1|TRBJ2-2|TRBV4-1
CASSHELPGTGSGELFF
>10|.|TRBJ2-3|TRBV20-1
CSAPTDTQYF
>15|TRBD2|TRBJ2-3|TRBV6-1
CASSEGLAGRDTQYF
>15|TRBD1|TRBJ2-7|TRBV5-1
CASSSGTGSSYEQYF
>15|TRBD2|TRBJ2-1|TRBV4-1
CASSQDSSGLAEQFF
>12|TRBD1|TRBJ1-2|TRBV2
CASSGDRVGYTF
>16|.|TRBJ2-2|TRBV13
CASKVVGGRNTGELFF
>13|.|TRBJ1-3|TRBV4-2
CASSQEQGNTIYF
>15|.|TRBJ1-3|TRBV3-1/TRBV3-2
CASSPGHQGGNTIYF
>17|.|TRBJ2-6|TRBV21-1
CASRDRLGSSGANVLTF
>12|.|TRBJ2-7|TRBV28
CASSPSDYEQYF
>16|.|TRBJ1-2|TRBV18
CASSPRGRLSNYGYTF
>15|TRBD2|TRBJ2-5|TRBV11-2
CASSSVAGGQETQYF
>16|TRBD2|TRBJ2-5|TRBV3-1/TRBV3-2
CASSQPGLARQETQYF
>15|TRBD2|TRBJ2-5|TRBV9
CASSGVLAGQETQYF